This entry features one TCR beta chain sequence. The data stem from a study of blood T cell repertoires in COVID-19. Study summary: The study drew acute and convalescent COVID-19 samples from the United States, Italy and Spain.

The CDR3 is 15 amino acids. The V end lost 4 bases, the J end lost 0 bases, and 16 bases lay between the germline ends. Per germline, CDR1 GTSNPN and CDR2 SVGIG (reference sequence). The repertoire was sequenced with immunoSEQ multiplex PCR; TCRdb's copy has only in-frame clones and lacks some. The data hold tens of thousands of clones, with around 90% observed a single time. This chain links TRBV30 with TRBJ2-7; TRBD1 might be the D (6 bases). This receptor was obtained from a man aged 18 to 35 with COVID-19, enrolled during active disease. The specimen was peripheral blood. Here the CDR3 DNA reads TGTGCCTGGACCCCACAGGGTGGGAGCTCCTACGAGCAGTACTTC. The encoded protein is CAWTPQGGSSYEQYF.